This TCR beta chain comes out of a study of T cells after yellow fever vaccination (dated by TCRdb to the late 2010s). At the level of the whole study: Libraries from fractions with low cell numbers were prepared with the SMART-Seq v4 Ultra Low Input RNA kit. To track T-cell clones before and after primary and booster YFV17D yellow fever vaccination, bulk TCR alpha and beta repertoires were sequenced longitudinally. Two healthy male donors, one aged 18 to 30 and one aged 30 to 40 years, were included in the cohort. Bulk PBMC replicates and cell subsets were isolated from blood drawn at multiple timepoints before and after both primary and secondary immunization. Here is what the overall study found, with its caveats: Only a couple of donors were included in the study, so the extent to which the findings can be generalized is limited. Computational filtering was needed because FACS-sorted repertoires could contain abundant contaminating clonotypes from the bulk population. Most clones expanded after primary vaccination were re-detected after the booster (about 96% of CD4 and around 88% of CD8), suggesting broad memory maintenance. The secondary T-cell response was found to be weaker but faster than the primary response, with a peak reached on day 5 rather than on day 15. A small fraction of clonotypes showed up in both the CD4 and CD8 compartments, probably as a result of convergent recombination.

This clonotype was counted only a few times. No antigen is known for it. It has no much larger one-base neighbor in the sample; base qualities were not kept. Taken with the paper, the label for treatment or condition translates to: live attenuated yellow fever vaccine strain. A standard Ficoll-Paque protocol was used to isolate PBMCs from peripheral blood. Dynabeads CD4 and CD8 positive selection kits were used to isolate CD4 and CD8 T-cell fractions. RNA was extracted with TriZol from bulk PBMCs, CD4 and CD8 fractions, and dextramer-positive and dextramer-negative fractions. Including the terminal cysteine and phenylalanine, the CDR3 comprises 15 residues. Just CDR3 DNA is preserved here, 45 bases in frame from base 1. Trimming takes 8 bases off V and 10 bases off J; junction bases not matched to a gene: 17. CDR1 LNHDA and CDR2 SQIVND were looked up in the germline V gene (reference sequence). Instrument on record: Illumina NovaSeq 6000. Synthesis of TCR cDNA relied on 5'RACE template switching, a step that introduced a universal primer site along with unique molecular identifiers. cDNA synthesis was primed from both the TCR alpha and TCR beta constant segments. Library amplification used two PCR steps, and the second PCR step added sample barcodes and sequencing adapters. Sequencing of libraries was done on Illumina HiSeq 2500 (2x100 bp) or NovaSeq (2x150 bp). Per the original workflow: Reads were demultiplexed and collapsed into UMI consensus sequences with MIGEC, and V(D)J alignment was performed with MiXCR. Clonotypes responding to the vaccine were identified with edgeR on replicate PBMC samples, with the criteria of FDR below 0.01 and a log2 fold change above 5 up to day 15. Each bulk clonotype was labeled CD4 or CD8 based on which sequenced repertoire, CD4 or CD8, contained the clonotype at higher abundance. The public reads were reanalyzed by TCRdb: fastp trimming at Q25, MiXCR alignment, in-frame beta chains only. Each CDR3 protein appears once, grouped with its most common genes and DNA. These V and J calls rely on TCRdb rather than the paper's analysis. The sample table records some 290,000 distinct CDR3 sequences; about 10% of these occur just once. Clones ranked in the top ten supply 2.5% to 4% of the sample.

The chain was built from TRBV19 and TRBJ2-1; 7 central bases correspond to TRBD1. This TCR was sampled from a man between 18 and 29 years old who received the YFV17D yellow fever vaccine. The material was CD4+ T cells sorted from PBMCs, obtained 45 days after the yellow fever booster vaccination. In nucleotide form, the sequence is TGTGCCAGTGGCCTAGACAGGGCCGACCTCCCGGAGCAGTTCTTC. It translates as CASGLDRADLPEQFF.